This T cell receptor (beta chain) was retrieved from a study listed by TCRdb under 2016. This clonotype was counted ten times or more. The antigen it binds to is not known. No much larger clone is present one base from it, and per-base qualities are unavailable. To prepare the library, RT-PCR was applied. The listed sequencing device is Illumina MiSeq. TCRdb passed the public sequencing reads through fastp at Q25 and MiXCR, retaining productive beta sequences. Every entry covers one CDR3 protein and lists the most common genes and DNA from its rows. This sample lists more than 600,000 distinct CDR3 sequences; 11% to 15% were detected once. Clones ranked in the top ten supply 3.6% of the sample. CDR3 length: 15 amino acids, cysteine to phenylalanine. The sequence is cut down to CDR3 DNA, 45 bases in frame from base 1. The V end gives up 6 bases and the J end 4 bases, leaving 11 bases in the junction not matched to a gene.

The sample comprised memory CD4+ T cells from blood. The sequence was collected from a female donor in good health, serving as a healthy control. Recombination connected TRBV12-3 or TRBV12-4 to TRBJ2-7; 8 central bases correspond to TRBD1. The DNA reads as follows: TGTGCCAGCAGACCAGGACAGGGAGACTGGTACGAGCAGTACTTC. Translation gives CASRPGQGDWYEQYF.